Listed below are T cell receptor beta chains from one sample, sequenced in a study of blood T cell repertoires in COVID-19. Clones were sequenced by immunoSEQ multiplex PCR, and TCRdb holds only the in-frame ones, with some missing. The table shows fewer than 450,000 clones, with around 86% occurring only once. Specimen: peripheral blood. The receptors come from a woman aged 50 to 65 with COVID-19, enrolled during active disease. Each CDR3 is given with its conserved first and last residue. A D gene is named only where the DNA matches it firmly. Clone size appears in some rows only: once, few, many, or a class for an expanded clone.

TRBD1	TRBV11-2	TRBJ2-7	-	TGTGCCAGCAGCTCAACAGGGGCGGGCGAGCAGTACTTC	CASSSTGAGEQYF
TRBD1	TRBV7-9	TRBJ1-1	-	TGTGCCAGCAGCTTAGCGCAACAGGGGACCAACACTGAAGCTTTCTTT	CASSLAQQGTNTEAFF
TRBD2	TRBV5-1	TRBJ2-2	once	TGCGCCAGCAGCGGGCTAGCGGGAGATACCGGGGAGCTGTTTTTT	CASSGLAGDTGELFF
-	TRBV3-1/TRBV3-2	TRBJ2-3	once	TGTGCCAGCAGCCAAGACGGCAGGAGCACAGATACGCAGTATTTT	CASSQDGRSTDTQYF
TRBD1	TRBV19	TRBJ2-7	-	TGTGCCAGCGGACAGGGACCCGGCGAGCAGTACTTC	CASGQGPGEQYF
TRBD1	TRBV30	TRBJ2-7	-	TGTGCCTGGAGGGCCCGAGGGGGCGACGAGCAGTACTTC	CAWRARGGDEQYF
TRBD1	TRBV7-6	TRBJ1-1	-	TGTGCCAGCAGCCCCTCCGGGACAGTTAGGAATGCTTTCTTT	CASSPSGTVRNAFF
-	TRBV20-1	TRBJ2-1	-	TGCAGTGCTAGACTTTCCAATGAGCAGTTCTTC	CSARLSNEQFF
TRBD1	TRBV18	TRBJ2-6	-	TGTGCCAGCTCACCTAACGGACAGGGGTCTCACTCTGGGGCCAACGTCCTGACTTTC	CASSPNGQGSHSGANVLTF
-	TRBV21-1	TRBJ2-7	-	TGTGCCAGCAGCAAAGTTCCGGTCGCGGGGGTCTCATCCTACGAGCAGTACTTC	CASSKVPVAGVSSYEQYF
-	TRBV7-2	TRBJ1-2	-	TGTGCCAGCAGCTTAGGTAGCGGCCGTTCAGGAAACTATGGCTACACCTTC	CASSLGSGRSGNYGYTF
-	TRBV5-1	TRBJ1-3	-	TGCGCCAGCAGCTTGGTCGGGGTTGTTAGGGGAAACACCATATATTTT	CASSLVGVVRGNTIYF
-	TRBV4-1	TRBJ2-1	-	TGCGCCAGCAGCCAACCCCCTAGTTCCCCAAAAGGCATTGAGCAGTTCTTC	CASSQPPSSPKGIEQFF
TRBD1	TRBV28	TRBJ1-3	-	TGTGCCAGCCGGGACAGAGGCTCTGGAAACACCATATATTTT	CASRDRGSGNTIYF
-	TRBV6-6	TRBJ1-6	-	TGTGCCAGCACCGAACAGGCCAGCTCCTATAATTCACCCCTCCACTTT	CASTEQASSYNSPLHF
TRBD2	TRBV30	TRBJ2-4	-	TGTGCCTGGAGTGCCATACTAGCGGGAGCCAAAAACATTCAGTACTTC	CAWSAILAGAKNIQYF
-	TRBV29-1	TRBJ1-2	-	TGCAGCGTCAGGGGCCAGACTAACTATGGCTACACCTTC	CSVRGQTNYGYTF
TRBD1	TRBV19	TRBJ1-4	-	TGTGCCAGTAGAAACGACAGGGCGGATGAAAAACTGTTTTTT	CASRNDRADEKLFF
TRBD2	TRBV5-8	TRBJ2-2	few	TGTGCCAGCAGCTTAGTAAGAAGCGGGGTGAACACCGGGGAGCTGTTTTTT	CASSLVRSGVNTGELFF
-	TRBV30	TRBJ2-7	once	TGTGCCGCGGGGTGGGCCTCCGGGCAGTACTTC	CAAGWASGQYF
TRBD1	TRBV5-1	TRBJ2-5	-	TGCGCCAGCAGCTTGGACAACTCCAGGGGGAAGACCCAGTACTTC	CASSLDNSRGKTQYF
-	TRBV19	TRBJ1-3	few	TGTGCCAGTAGTAGGTCGCAGGGGAGAAACACCATATATTTT	CASSRSQGRNTIYF
-	TRBV27	TRBJ1-1	-	TGTGCCAGCAGTCGTACAGGGAACACTGAAGCTTTCTTT	CASSRTGNTEAFF
TRBD2	TRBV27	TRBJ2-7	-	TGTGCCAGCAGTTTTGGGGGACTAACCTCCTACGAGCAGTACTTC	CASSFGGLTSYEQYF
TRBD1	TRBV29-1	TRBJ1-2	-	TGCAGCGTTACGGGACAGGCCTTATATGGCTACACCTTC	CSVTGQALYGYTF
TRBD1	TRBV5-1	TRBJ2-4	-	TGCGCCAGCAGCCGAGGACAGGGCTTGAGCATTCAGTACTTC	CASSRGQGLSIQYF
-	TRBV5-6	TRBJ2-2	-	TGTGCCAGCAGCTGGGACTTCGGTAGGACTCAGAACACCGGGGAGCTGTTTTTT	CASSWDFGRTQNTGELFF
-	TRBV19	TRBJ2-1	-	TGTGCCAGTAGTACCTACCCTCGCGGGACTGACAGACAATCTCAGTTCTTC	CASSTYPRGTDRQSQFF
TRBD1	TRBV29-1	TRBJ1-1	-	TGCAGCGTTTCCGGGACAGGACTTGAAGCTTTCTTT	CSVSGTGLEAFF
-	TRBV30	TRBJ1-2	few	TGTGCCTGGAGTGTTTCAGGGGTGTATGGCTACACCTTC	CAWSVSGVYGYTF
-	TRBV7-2	TRBJ2-1	few	TGTGCCAGCAGCCTCCAAGTCAGCGCGAATGAGCAGTTCTTC	CASSLQVSANEQFF
-	TRBV7-8	TRBJ2-1	-	TGTGCCAGCAGCCCAATCGGTAATGAGCAGTTCTTC	CASSPIGNEQFF
-	TRBV5-4	TRBJ2-7	-	TGTGCCATAAGCTCACCCTTTACGGGCTCCTACGAGCAGTACTTC	CAISSPFTGSYEQYF
-	TRBV3-1/TRBV3-2	TRBJ1-6	-	TGTGCCAGCAGCCGGGGGCAGGATTCACCCCTCCACTTT	CASSRGQDSPLHF
-	TRBV15	TRBJ2-1	-	TGTGCCACCAGCAGGCCGGGGGCGCGCGGGAGAATTTTCTTC	CATSRPGARGRIFF
TRBD1	TRBV18	TRBJ2-6	-	TGTGCCAGCTCAGTATGGTCCACAGGGGGCATGTCTGGGGCCAACGTCCTGACTTTC	CASSVWSTGGMSGANVLTF
-	TRBV4-1	TRBJ2-1	few	TGCGCCAGCAGCCAAGATCCAGGGCAGTATACCTACAATGAGCAGTTCTTC	CASSQDPGQYTYNEQFF
TRBD2	TRBV15	TRBJ2-1	-	TGTGCCACCAGCAGAGAAGTTACGGCGGGAGTACCGTTCTTC	CATSREVTAGVPFF
-	TRBV5-1	TRBJ2-2	-	TGCGCCAGCAGCTTGATAGCGAACACCGGGGAGCTGTTTTTT	CASSLIANTGELFF
-	TRBV19	TRBJ1-1	few	TGTGCCAGTAGTATAACAGGGACCACTGAAGCTTTCTTT	CASSITGTTEAFF
-	TRBV3-1/TRBV3-2	TRBJ1-3	-	TGTGCCAGCAGGTCTCGTCCCTCTGGAAACACCATATATTTT	CASRSRPSGNTIYF
-	TRBV9	TRBJ1-6	-	TGTGCCAGCAGCTCCGGACAGAATAATTCACCCCTCCACTTT	CASSSGQNNSPLHF
TRBD1	TRBV3-1/TRBV3-2	TRBJ1-2	once	TGTGCCAGCAGCCAAGAAACCGGGACAGGGGGTTCTTATGGCTACACCTTC	CASSQETGTGGSYGYTF
-	TRBV12-3/TRBV12-4	TRBJ1-4	-	TGTGCCAGCAGTTTATCCACAGATGAAAAACTGTTTTTT	CASSLSTDEKLFF
TRBD1	TRBV28	TRBJ1-2	-	TGTGCCAGCAGTTTACAGGGGGTAGGCTACACCTTC	CASSLQGVGYTF
-	TRBV6-5	TRBJ2-2	-	TGTGCCAGCAGATCCGGACAGAAAAACACCGGGGAGCTGTTTTTT	CASRSGQKNTGELFF
-	TRBV19	TRBJ1-5	-	TGTGCCAGTAGTATAGCATGGTCGGGACACAGGAACAATCAGCCCCAGCATTTT	CASSIAWSGHRNNQPQHF
TRBD2	TRBV10-1	TRBJ2-1	-	TGCGCCAGCAGTGATTGGGGCAGCGGGAGGGCGCACAATGAGCAGTTCTTC	CASSDWGSGRAHNEQFF
-	TRBV7-8	TRBJ2-5	-	TGTGCCAGCAGCCGTGTCATTGGCGAGACCCAGTACTTC	CASSRVIGETQYF
TRBD1	TRBV5-1	TRBJ1-2	-	TGCGCCAGCAGCCCCGGGACAGCTGATTATGGCTACACCTTC	CASSPGTADYGYTF
-	TRBV7-8	TRBJ1-1	-	TGTGCCAGCAGCTCCCCCGGGAGCACTGAAGCTTTCTTT	CASSSPGSTEAFF
TRBD2	TRBV19	TRBJ2-6	-	TGTGCCAGTACCTCACCGGGAGGGCCTGGGGCCAACGTCCTGACTTTC	CASTSPGGPGANVLTF
TRBD1	TRBV27	TRBJ2-7	-	TGTGCCAGCAGTTTATCGGGGACAGGGGTTCGGAACGAGCAGTACTTC	CASSLSGTGVRNEQYF
TRBD2	TRBV30	TRBJ2-5	-	TGTGCCTGGAGGGGGACTAGCGGAGCATGGGGTTTGGGGACCCAGTACTTC	CAWRGTSGAWGLGTQYF
-	TRBV7-8	TRBJ2-7	-	TGTGCCAGCAGCTTAGAAGGGACAAGCTCCTACGAGCAGTACTTC	CASSLEGTSSYEQYF
TRBD1	TRBV5-4	TRBJ1-2	-	TGTGCCAGCAGCTTGGGACAGGGAGGAGCGTACAACTATGGCTACACCTTC	CASSLGQGGAYNYGYTF